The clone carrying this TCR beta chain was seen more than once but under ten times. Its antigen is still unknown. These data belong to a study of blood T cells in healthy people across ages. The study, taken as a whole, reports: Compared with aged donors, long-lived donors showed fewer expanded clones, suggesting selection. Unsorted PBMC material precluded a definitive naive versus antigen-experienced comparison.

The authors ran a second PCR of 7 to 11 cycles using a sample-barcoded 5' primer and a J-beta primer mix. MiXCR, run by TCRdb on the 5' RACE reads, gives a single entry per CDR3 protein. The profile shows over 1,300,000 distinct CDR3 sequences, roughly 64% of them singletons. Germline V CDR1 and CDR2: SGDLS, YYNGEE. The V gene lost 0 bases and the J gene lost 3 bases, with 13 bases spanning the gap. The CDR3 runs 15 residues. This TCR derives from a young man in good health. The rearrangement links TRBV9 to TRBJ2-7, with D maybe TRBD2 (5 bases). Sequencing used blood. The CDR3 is CASSVVDSPIYEQYF. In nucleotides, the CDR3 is TGTGCCAGCAGCGTAGTGGACTCCCCCATCTACGAGCAGTACTTC.